This record concerns one T cell receptor beta chain sequence. With 7 bases removed from V and 0 bases from J, the gap between germline ends came to 16 bases. This CDR3 is 17 amino acids long. Germline-derived CDR1 and CDR2 are LNHDA and SQIVND (reference sequence). The sample comes from a study of cytomegalovirus exposure and HLA in healthy donors. 60 Vbeta and 13 Jbeta primers were used in PCR. Assay: immunoSEQ multiplex PCR; the TCRdb copy retains only in-frame clones and omits some. The sample includes about 88,000 clones. Sequencing used PBMCs. The gene calls are TRBV19 and TRBJ2-6, with D possibly TRBD1 on 5 matching bases. The source is a girl aged 10-17 years in good health and CMV-seropositive. The CDR3 protein is CASTPGSYLSGANVLTF. CDR3 bases: TGTGCCAGTACCCCAGGGTCCTATCTCTCTGGGGCCAACGTCCTGACTTTC.